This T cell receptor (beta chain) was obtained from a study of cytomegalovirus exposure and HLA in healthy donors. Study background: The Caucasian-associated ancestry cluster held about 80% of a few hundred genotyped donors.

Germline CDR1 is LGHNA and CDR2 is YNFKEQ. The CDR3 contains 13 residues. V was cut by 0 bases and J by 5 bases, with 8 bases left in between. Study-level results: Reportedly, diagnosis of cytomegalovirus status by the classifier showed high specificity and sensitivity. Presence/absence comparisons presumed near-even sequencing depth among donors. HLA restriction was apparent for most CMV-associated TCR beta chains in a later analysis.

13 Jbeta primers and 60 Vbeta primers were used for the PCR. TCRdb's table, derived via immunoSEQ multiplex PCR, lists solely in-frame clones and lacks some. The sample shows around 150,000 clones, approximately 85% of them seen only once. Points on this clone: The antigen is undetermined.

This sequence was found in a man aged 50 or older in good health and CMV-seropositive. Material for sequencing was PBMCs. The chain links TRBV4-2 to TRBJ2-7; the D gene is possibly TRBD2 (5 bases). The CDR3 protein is CASSQDRRDEQYF. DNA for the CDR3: TGTGCCAGCAGCCAAGATCGGCGGGACGAGCAGTACTTC.